These 7 T cell receptor beta chains originate from one sample sequenced in a study of patients and donors after allogeneic stem cell transplantation. Via MiXCR, TCRdb re-called the RT-PCR reads, giving one row per CDR3 protein. This table holds about 160,000 distinct CDR3 sequences, 30% to 45% found once. Sequencing was carried out using blood, either unsorted or a sorted T cell fraction (not recorded which). The receptors derive from a human donor who was either an allogeneic HSCT recipient or a stem cell or donor lymphocyte infusion donor (not recorded which). It is not recorded whose cells these are; they may come from a transplant donor.

This clonotype was picked up a small number of times. V and J are TRBV12-3 or TRBV12-4 and TRBJ1-2; the D gene is possibly TRBD1 (5 bases). CDR3 length: 13 amino acids. V was pared by 11 bases and J by 6 bases, with 19 bases between. The CDR3, as DNA: TGTGCCGGAGGGACCCCCAATTCGGATGGCTACACCTTC. As protein: CAGGTPNSDGYTF.

The gene calls are TRBV18 and TRBJ2-4; D may be TRBD1 (5 bases). V lost 0 bases, J lost 7 bases, and 16 bases lay in between. CDR3 length: 16 residues. The germline V gene has CDR1 KGHSH and CDR2 LQKENI. The CDR3 loop is CASSPPGLTRVNIQYF. The CDR3 nucleotides are TGTGCCAGCTCACCACCGGGATTGACCAGGGTGAACATTCAGTACTTC.

This clonotype has only a few counts. The CDR3 region has the DNA TGCGCCAGCAGCCGCGACGGGGAGGAAAAACTGTTTTTT. Translating gives CASSRDGEEKLFF. The V and J genes are TRBV5-1 and TRBJ1-4; no reliable D call. The germline CDR1 and CDR2 sequences are SGHRS and YFSETQ. This CDR3 is built from 13 residues. The V and J ends lost 4 bases and 8 bases respectively, with 12 bases between them.

The V gene is TRBV6-2 or TRBV6-3, the J gene TRBJ2-7; weak D call: TRBD1 (7 bases). This CDR3 region has 14 residues. Germline V gives CDR1 MNHEY, CDR2 SVGEGT. V was trimmed by 6 bases and J by 6 bases, leaving 18 bases between them. The CDR3 is CASRKAGGLGEQYV. The CDR3 region has the DNA TGTGCCAGCAGGAAAGCAGGGGGACTGGGCGAGCAGTACGTC.

This chain links TRBV2 with TRBJ2-4; D perhaps matches TRBD2 (5 bases). This CDR3 is 15 amino acids long. V was pared by 1 base and J by 0 bases, with 7 bases between. Per the germline V gene, CDR1 is SNHLY and CDR2 is FYNNEI. This CDR3 reads CASSEGGIAKNIQYF. In nucleotides, the CDR3 is TGTGCCAGCAGTGAAGGAGGGATAGCCAAAAACATTCAGTACTTC.

This clonotype has a handful of counts. This chain connects TRBV5-1 to TRBJ1-1, with 8 bases lining up with TRBD1. Germline trimming cut 0 bases from V and 3 bases from J; bases unmatched to any gene: 7. Germline V CDR1 and CDR2: SGHRS, YFSETQ. The CDR3 consists of 16 residues. CDR3 sequence reads: CASSLAGTGDYTEAFF. CDR3 sequence (DNA): TGCGCCAGCAGCTTGGCCGGGACAGGAGATTACACTGAAGCTTTCTTT.

The V gene is TRBV4-3, the J gene TRBJ1-3, with D unclear. Trimming removed 3 bases from V and 0 bases from J, with 9 bases in between. Germline V gene lookup returns CDR1 LGHNA and CDR2 YSLEER. This CDR3 spans 15 amino acids. DNA for the CDR3: TGCGCCAGCAGCCATGGCGGGGTCTCTGGAAACACCATATATTTT. Protein: CASSHGGVSGNTIYF.